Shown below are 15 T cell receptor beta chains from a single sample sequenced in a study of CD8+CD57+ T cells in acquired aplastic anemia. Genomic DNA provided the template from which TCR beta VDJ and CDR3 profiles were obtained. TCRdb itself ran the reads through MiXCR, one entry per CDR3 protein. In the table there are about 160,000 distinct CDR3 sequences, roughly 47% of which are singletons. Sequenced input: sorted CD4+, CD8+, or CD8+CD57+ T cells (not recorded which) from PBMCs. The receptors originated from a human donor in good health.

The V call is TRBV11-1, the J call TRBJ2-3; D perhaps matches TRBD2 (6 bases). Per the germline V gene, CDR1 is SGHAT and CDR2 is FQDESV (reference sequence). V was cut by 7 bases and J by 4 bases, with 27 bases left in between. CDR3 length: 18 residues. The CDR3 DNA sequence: TGTGCCAGCAAGCCTGGTAGACTGGGACTCCGAGAGGCAGATACGCAGTATTTT. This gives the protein CASKPGRLGLREADTQYF.

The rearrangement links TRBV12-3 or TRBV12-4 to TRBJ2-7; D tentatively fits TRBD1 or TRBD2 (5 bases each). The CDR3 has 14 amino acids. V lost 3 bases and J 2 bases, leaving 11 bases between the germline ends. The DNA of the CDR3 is TGTGCCAGCAGTTTGGTGGGACCCACCTACGAGCAGTACTTC. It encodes CASSLVGPTYEQYF.

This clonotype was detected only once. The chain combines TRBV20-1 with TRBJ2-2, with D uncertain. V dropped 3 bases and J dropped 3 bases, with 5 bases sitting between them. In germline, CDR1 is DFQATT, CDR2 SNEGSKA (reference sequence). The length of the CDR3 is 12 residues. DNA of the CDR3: TGCAGTGCTAGGCAGCACACCGGGGAGCTGTTTTTT. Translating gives CSARQHTGELFF.

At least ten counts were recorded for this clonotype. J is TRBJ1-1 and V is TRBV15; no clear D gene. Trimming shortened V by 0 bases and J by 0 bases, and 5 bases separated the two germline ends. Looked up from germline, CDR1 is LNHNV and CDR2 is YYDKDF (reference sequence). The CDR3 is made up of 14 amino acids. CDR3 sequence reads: CATSRDILNTEAFF. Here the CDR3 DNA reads TGTGCCACCAGCAGAGACATTCTGAACACTGAAGCTTTCTTT.

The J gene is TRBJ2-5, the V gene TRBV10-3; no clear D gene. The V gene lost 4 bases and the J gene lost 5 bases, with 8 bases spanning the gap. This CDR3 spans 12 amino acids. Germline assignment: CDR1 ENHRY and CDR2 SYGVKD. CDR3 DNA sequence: TGTGCCATCAGTGTAGGCGAGGAGACCCAGTACTTC. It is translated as CAISVGEETQYF.

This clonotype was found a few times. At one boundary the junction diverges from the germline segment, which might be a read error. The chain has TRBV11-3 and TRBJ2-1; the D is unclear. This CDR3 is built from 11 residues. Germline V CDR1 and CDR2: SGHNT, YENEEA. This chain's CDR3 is CASSFPTFRSF. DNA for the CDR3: TGTGCCAGCAGCTTCCCCACCTTTCGTTCTTTC.

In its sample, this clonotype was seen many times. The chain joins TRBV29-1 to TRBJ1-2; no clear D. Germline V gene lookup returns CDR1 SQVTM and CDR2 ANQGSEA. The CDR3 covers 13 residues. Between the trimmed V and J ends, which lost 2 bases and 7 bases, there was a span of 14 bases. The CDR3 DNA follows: TGCAGCGTTGAACTAGGAGGGCGAGGTGGCTACACCTTC. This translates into CSVELGGRGGYTF.

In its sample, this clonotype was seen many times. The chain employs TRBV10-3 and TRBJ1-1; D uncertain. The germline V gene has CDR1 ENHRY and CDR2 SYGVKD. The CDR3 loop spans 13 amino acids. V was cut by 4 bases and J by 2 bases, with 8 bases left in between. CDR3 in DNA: TGTGCCATCAGTGGCGCACGTAACACTGAAGCTTTCTTT. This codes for CAISGARNTEAFF.

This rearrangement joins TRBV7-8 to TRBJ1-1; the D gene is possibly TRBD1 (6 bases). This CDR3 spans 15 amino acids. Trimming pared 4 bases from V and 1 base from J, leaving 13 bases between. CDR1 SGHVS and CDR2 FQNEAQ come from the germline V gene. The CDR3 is CASSSTRTENTEAFF. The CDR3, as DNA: TGTGCCAGCAGCTCAACTCGGACAGAGAACACTGAAGCTTTCTTT.

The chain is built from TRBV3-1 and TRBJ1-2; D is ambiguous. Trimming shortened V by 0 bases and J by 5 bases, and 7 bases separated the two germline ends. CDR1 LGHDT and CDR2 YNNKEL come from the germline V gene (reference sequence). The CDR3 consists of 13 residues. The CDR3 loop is CASSQEVGYGYTF. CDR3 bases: TGTGCCAGCAGCCAAGAGGTAGGATATGGCTACACCTTC.

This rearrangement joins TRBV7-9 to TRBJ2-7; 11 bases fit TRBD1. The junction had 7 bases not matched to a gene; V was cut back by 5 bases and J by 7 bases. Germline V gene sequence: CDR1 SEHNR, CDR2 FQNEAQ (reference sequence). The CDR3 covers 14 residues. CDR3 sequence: CASSIGQGAEEQYF. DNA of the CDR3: TGTGCCAGCAGCATAGGACAGGGGGCAGAAGAGCAGTACTTC.

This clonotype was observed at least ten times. Here the CDR3 DNA reads TGTGCCAGCAGAGGGGAGTACTACACTGAAGCTTTCTTT. This translates into CASRGEYYTEAFF. The rearrangement joins TRBV25-1 to TRBJ1-1; D is possibly TRBD1 (5 bases). Trimming took off 6 bases at V and 3 bases at J, with 11 bases between the two ends. From germline, CDR1 is MGHDK and CDR2 SYGVNS. The CDR3 loop spans 13 amino acids.

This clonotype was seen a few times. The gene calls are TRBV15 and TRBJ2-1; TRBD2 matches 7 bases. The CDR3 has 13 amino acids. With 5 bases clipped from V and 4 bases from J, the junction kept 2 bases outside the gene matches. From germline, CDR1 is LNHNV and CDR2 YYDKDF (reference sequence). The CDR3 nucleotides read TGTGCCACCAGCTTAGCGGGTTACAATGAGCAGTTCTTC. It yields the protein CATSLAGYNEQFF. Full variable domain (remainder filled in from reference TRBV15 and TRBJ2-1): DAMVIQNPRYQVTQFGKPVTLSCSQTLNHNVMYWYQQKSSQAPKLLFHYYDKDFNNEADTPDNFQSRRPNTSFCFLDIRSPGLGDTAMYLCATSLAGYNEQFFGPGTRLTVL.

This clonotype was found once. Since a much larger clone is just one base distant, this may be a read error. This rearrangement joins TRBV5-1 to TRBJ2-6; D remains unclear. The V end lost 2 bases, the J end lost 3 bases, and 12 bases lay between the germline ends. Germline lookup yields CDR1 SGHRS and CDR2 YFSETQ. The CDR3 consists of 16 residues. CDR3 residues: CASSLSGVFGANVLTF. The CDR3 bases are TGCGCCAGCAGCTTATCGGGTGTCTTTGGGGCCAACGTCCTGACTTTC. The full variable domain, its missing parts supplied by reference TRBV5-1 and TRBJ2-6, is KAGVTQTPRYLIKTRGQQVTLSCSPISGHRSVSWYQQTPGQGLQFLFEYFSETQRNKGNFPGRFSGRQFSNSRSEMNVSTLELGDSALYLCASSLSGVFGANVLTFGAGSRLTVL.

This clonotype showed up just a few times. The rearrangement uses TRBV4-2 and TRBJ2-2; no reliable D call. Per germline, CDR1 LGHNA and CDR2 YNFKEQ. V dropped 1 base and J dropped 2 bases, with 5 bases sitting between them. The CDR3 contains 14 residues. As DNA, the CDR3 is TGTGCCAGCAGCCAAGGCCTAAACACCGGGGAGCTGTTTTTT. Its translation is CASSQGLNTGELFF.